This T cell receptor beta chain was identified in a study of CD8 T cells in ankylosing spondylitis. For TCR beta, libraries came from quantitative 5'-RACE with molecular barcodes. TCRdb re-called the 5' RACE reads with MiXCR, one entry per CDR3 protein. The sample lists around 220,000 distinct CDR3 sequences, 10% to 13% occurring once. The CDR3 contains 15 residues. Trimming removed 7 bases from V and 6 bases from J; junction bases left unmatched: 9. CDR1 SGHTA and CDR2 FQGNSA come from the germline V gene. Note on this clonotype: Its antigen is currently unknown.

Study observations and caveats: In ankylosing spondylitis patients, matched synovial fluid reportedly showed significant enrichment of disease-linked clones. Ankylosing spondylitis blood seemed to carry a telltale TCR beta motif made of under ten highly homologous variants.

This chain joins TRBV7-2 and TRBJ2-1; 10 bases are shared with TRBD1. The origin of this receptor is a male donor with ankylosing spondylitis or in good health (not recorded which). The sample comprised blood, either unsorted or a sorted T cell fraction (not recorded which). CDR3 coding DNA: TGTGCCAGCAACCCGGGACAGGGGTACCTCAATGAGCAGTTCTTC. Translation gives CASNPGQGYLNEQFF.